This T cell receptor (beta chain) was recovered during a study of glioma-infiltrating T cells. Study results and caveats: Gliomas, especially low-grade, showed above-expected tissue-blood divergence; non-neoplastic patients showed below. Very few CDR3 sequences were shared between tissue and blood.

CDR3 size: 13 residues. Germline values: CDR1 LNHNV, CDR2 YYDKDF (reference sequence). The iRepertoire nested amplicon-rescue multiplex PCR amplified TCR alpha and beta CDR3s from RNA. Input was about 95-400 ng of tissue mRNA or PBMC total RNA. TCRdb re-called the multiplex PCR reads through MiXCR, storing one row per CDR3 protein. The sample lists approximately 190,000 distinct CDR3 sequences, more than 30% seen once, with 20% in the top ten. With respect to this clonotype: Antigen: not known. An end of the junction does not agree with germline; a read error may underlie this.

The material sequenced was glioma tissue, nonneoplastic brain tissue, or PBMCs (not recorded which). The clonotype comes from a human donor with low-grade glioma or glioblastoma, undergoing nonglioma brain surgery, or in good health (not recorded which). The chain recombines TRBV15 with TRBJ2-7; possible D gene TRBD1, 6 bases. This CDR3 reads CATGRDRGYEQSF. CDR3 nucleotide sequence: TGTGCCACCGGCAGAGATAGGGGGTACGAGCAGTCCTTC. The full variable domain, rest sourced from reference TRBV15 and TRBJ2-7, is DAMVIQNPRYQVTQFGKPVTLSCSQTLNHNVMYWYQQKSSQAPKLLFHYYDKDFNNEADTPDNFQSRRPNTSFCFLDIRSPGLGDTAMYLCATGRDRGYEQSFGPGTRLTVT.